This T cell receptor beta chain was observed in a study of T cells expressing NK-cell markers (dated by TCRdb to 2020 to 2021). Background on the whole study: Three sorted T-cell subsets (CD3+CD56+NKG2C+, CD3+CD56+NKG2C- and CD3+CD56-NKG2C+) from under ten donors had their TCR beta-chain repertoires profiled. Among the eight sequenced donors, seven were HCMV-seropositive and one was HCMV-seronegative. Sequencing of the libraries produced 2 x 150 bp reads on Illumina HiSeq 2000/2500, MiSeq or NextSeq. The study sequenced eight donors, all healthy volunteers chosen at random: three men and five women.

What the authors observed across the whole study: It remained unclear whether the expanded NKG2C-expressing T cell clones were specific for HCMV antigens. In six donors, the dominant CD3+CD56+NKG2C+ clonotypes were among the top 10 CD8+ clonotypes and accounted for 1.0-7.0% of CD8+ T cells. Those dominant clonotypes were again the most abundant among CD3+CD56-NKG2C+ cells in a handful of donors, at about 25-60.1%.

Sequencing relied on an Illumina HiSeq 2000. TCR beta cDNA libraries were prepared using 5'RACE template switching, which introduced a universal primer site and unique molecular identifiers. cDNA synthesis was primed from the TCR beta constant segment, followed by two successive PCR amplification steps. As for how the authors treated the data: MIGEC was used to demultiplex reads and group reads by UMI, and MiTCR was used to assemble and quantify clonotypes. To exclude erroneous sequences, any TCR cDNA sequence not supported by at least two reads was discarded. Downstream repertoire analysis used the tcR package, and clonotypes were matched across fractions by CDR3 nucleotide sequence plus V segment. VDJmatch was used to annotate antigen specificity against VDJdb, with one amino acid substitution in CDR3 permitted. TCRdb reprocessed the reads into one record per CDR3 protein sequence, lacking DNA. For this entry, the V and J calls and clone size follow TCRdb and not the study's own pipeline. The table of this sample itemizes about 160,000 distinct CDR3 sequences. The top ten clones comprise approximately 17% of the sample.

The CDR3 goes from the cysteine to the phenylalanine over 15 residues. No DNA is given. The CDR1 and CDR2 encoded by the germline V gene (reference sequence) are DFQATT and SNEGSKA. For this clonotype: Its recognized antigen is unknown.

HCMV serostatus was determined by detecting HCMV-specific IgG in serum with a commercial ELISA kit. Ficoll density gradient centrifugation was used to isolate peripheral blood mononuclear cells from blood. The sequence derives from a woman aged 18 to 69 in good health. Recombination linked TRBV20-1 to TRBJ2-5; TCRdb lists TRBD1, though no DNA is available to test this call. Sequenced material: blood T cells: a sorted CD56 or NKG2C T cell subset, CD4+ or CD8+ T cells, or bulk PBMC T cells (not recorded which). The encoded CDR3 is CSAMPPLSGVETQYF.